Described below is a single TCR beta chain sequence and its context. This entry belongs to a study of CD8+ T cells in alopecia areata. The CDR3 sequence is 12 residues long. The V gene lost 2 bases and the J gene lost 9 bases, with 8 bases spanning the gap. Per germline, CDR1 SNHLY and CDR2 FYNNEI. Peripheral blood samples and lesional scalp punch biopsies were obtained from alopecia areata patients. The sequencing template was cDNA reverse transcribed from extracted RNA. The protocol was immunoSEQ multiplex PCR, while the TCRdb copy is restricted to in-frame clones and leaves out a portion. The data contain approximately 150,000 clones, over 80% of them seen just once; the ten biggest clones take up about 15%.

The clonotype comes from a human donor with alopecia areata. The chain has TRBV2 and TRBJ2-1; D call uncertain. Sequences were derived from CD8+ T cells sorted from blood, sampled at week 0. In nucleotides, the CDR3 is TGTGCCAGCAGTGAATGGTCTGGTGAGCAGTTCTTC. It translates to CASSEWSGEQFF.